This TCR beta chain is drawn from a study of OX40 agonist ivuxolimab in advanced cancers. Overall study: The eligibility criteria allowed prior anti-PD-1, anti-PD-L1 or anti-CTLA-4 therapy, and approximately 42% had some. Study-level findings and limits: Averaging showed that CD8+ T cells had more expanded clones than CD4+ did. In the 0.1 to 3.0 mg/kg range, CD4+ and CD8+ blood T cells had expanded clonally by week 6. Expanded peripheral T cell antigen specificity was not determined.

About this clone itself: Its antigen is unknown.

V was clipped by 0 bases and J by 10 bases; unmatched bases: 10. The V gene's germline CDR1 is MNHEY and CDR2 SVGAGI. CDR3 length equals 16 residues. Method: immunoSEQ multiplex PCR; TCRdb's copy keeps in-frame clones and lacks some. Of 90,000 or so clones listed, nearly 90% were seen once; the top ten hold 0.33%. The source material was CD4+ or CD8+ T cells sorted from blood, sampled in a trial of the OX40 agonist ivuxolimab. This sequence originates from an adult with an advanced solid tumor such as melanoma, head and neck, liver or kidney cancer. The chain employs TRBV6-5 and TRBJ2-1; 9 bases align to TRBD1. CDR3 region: CASSYSRDRVLGEQFF. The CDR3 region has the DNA TGTGCCAGCAGTTACTCTAGGGACAGGGTCCTTGGAGAGCAGTTCTTC.